The 17 T cell receptor beta chains listed next were all sequenced from one sample in a study of response to subunit inactivated influenza vaccine. A single record per CDR3 protein comes from TCRdb applying MiXCR to the RT-PCR reads. The table includes roughly 160,000 distinct CDR3 sequences, 9.5% to 13% detected once. This specimen consisted of non-naive T cells sorted from PBMCs, obtained about 6 weeks after vaccination. The source is a man between 45 and 60 years old who received an inactivated influenza vaccine.

In its sample, this clonotype was seen a few times. The CDR3 DNA sequence: TGTGCCAGCACCTTGGAGGGGACGCCCACAGATACGCAGTATTTT. It codes for CASTLEGTPTDTQYF. The chain employs TRBV12-3 or TRBV12-4 and TRBJ2-3; D perhaps matches TRBD2 (6 bases). Trimming took off 7 bases at V and 2 bases at J, with 16 bases between the two ends. This CDR3 comprises 15 residues.

Only a few counts were recorded for this clonotype. The CDR3 bases are TGTGCCACCTCACGGACAGCTAATCAGCCCCAGCATTTT. This gives the protein CATSRTANQPQHF. The rearrangement links TRBV24-1 to TRBJ1-5; the D gene is possibly TRBD1 (6 bases). CDR1 KGHDR and CDR2 SFDVKD come from the germline V gene. The CDR3 totals 13 residues. V dropped 9 bases and J dropped 4 bases, with 12 bases sitting between them.

This clonotype was counted between two and nine times. The chain employs TRBV2 and TRBJ2-1; TRBD2 aligns across 11 bases. Germline V gene sequence: CDR1 SNHLY, CDR2 FYNNEI. Trimming at V came to 5 bases and at J to 13 bases, leaving 10 bases not matched to a gene. This CDR3 contains 14 residues. The CDR3 loop is CASSYRTTSGGQFF. CDR3 in DNA: TGTGCCAGCAGTTATCGAACAACTAGCGGGGGACAGTTCTTC.

In this sample, this clonotype turned up a few times. The rearrangement links TRBV20-1 to TRBJ2-5, with 13 bases lining up with TRBD2. The CDR3 sequence is 16 residues long. Germline CDR1 is DFQATT and CDR2 is SNEGSKA (reference sequence). Germline trimming cut 1 base from V and 5 bases from J; bases unmatched to any gene: 7. CDR3 sequence reads: CSARGTSGGRSETQYF. The CDR3 bases are TGCAGTGCTAGAGGGACTAGCGGGGGCCGTAGTGAGACCCAGTACTTC.

V gene TRBV5-1 combines with J gene TRBJ2-3; 9 bases are shared with TRBD2. This CDR3 contains 16 residues. The junction had 6 bases not matched to a gene; V was cut back by 1 base and J by 3 bases. Per germline, CDR1 SGHRS and CDR2 YFSETQ. The chain's CDR3 is CASSLRASGATDTQYF. The CDR3 DNA is TGCGCCAGCAGCTTGAGGGCTAGCGGGGCAACAGATACGCAGTATTTT. Complete variable domain (other parts from reference TRBV5-1 and TRBJ2-3): KAGVTQTPRYLIKTRGQQVTLSCSPISGHRSVSWYQQTPGQGLQFLFEYFSETQRNKGNFPGRFSGRQFSNSRSEMNVSTLELGDSALYLCASSLRASGATDTQYFGPGTRLTVL.

This clonotype came up a few times. CDR3 sequence: CSARRGSGVYGYTF. The DNA for the CDR3 is TGCAGTGCCAGACGCGGGTCGGGAGTCTATGGCTACACCTTC. The chain has TRBV20-1 and TRBJ1-2; D uncertain. The CDR3 extends over 14 amino acids. Deletions cut 6 bases from V and 4 bases from J, with 18 bases between. Germline assignment: CDR1 DFQATT and CDR2 SNEGSKA (reference sequence).

This clonotype occurred a few times. The chain is built from TRBV6-5 and TRBJ2-7; D unresolved. This CDR3 is 13 amino acids long. Germline V lookup: CDR1 MNHEY, CDR2 SVGAGI. Trimming removed 8 bases at V and 1 base at J, with 12 bases between. CDR3 bases: TGTGCCAGCGGCTTATCTGGGTCCTACGAGCAGTACTTC. It yields the protein CASGLSGSYEQYF.

This chain uses TRBV5-5 with TRBJ2-5; D is undetermined. The CDR3 sequence is 14 residues long. The germline V gene encodes CDR1 SGHKS and CDR2 YYEKEE (reference sequence). V lost 0 bases to trimming and J lost 4 bases, with 10 bases between them. The CDR3 sequence is CASSLVGRPETQYF. CDR3 coding DNA: TGTGCCAGCAGCTTGGTAGGCAGGCCAGAGACCCAGTACTTC.

This clonotype showed up just a few times. The rearrangement links TRBV29-1 to TRBJ2-3; 10 positions agree with TRBD2. Losses at the gene ends were 6 bases for V and 4 bases for J; bases not matched to a gene: 19. This CDR3 spans 18 amino acids. The V gene's germline CDR1 is SQVTM and CDR2 ANQGSEA. The CDR3: CSVAAGLLASGSPDTQYF. DNA of the CDR3: TGCAGCGTGGCCGCCGGGTTACTGGCTAGCGGGAGCCCAGATACGCAGTATTTT.

This clonotype came up a few times. This chain links TRBV4-1 with TRBJ2-7; D remains ambiguous. CDR3 size: 15 residues. The germline gives CDR1 MGHRA, CDR2 YSYEKL. V was pared by 7 bases and J by 0 bases, with 16 bases between. CDR3 protein: CASNGQTRGSYEQYF. Written as DNA, the CDR3 is TGCGCCAGCAACGGGCAGACAAGAGGCTCCTACGAGCAGTACTTC.

This clonotype turned up a few times. V is TRBV10-3 and J is TRBJ2-3; 7 bases are shared with TRBD2. The CDR3 length is 13 residues. The V gene end was trimmed by 6 bases and the J gene end by 5 bases; junction bases not matched to a gene: 5. Germline-derived CDR1 and CDR2 are ENHRY and SYGVKD. The CDR3 region is CAIRGGSEDTQYF. The CDR3 bases are TGTGCCATCAGGGGGGGGTCTGAAGATACGCAGTATTTT.

V is TRBV11-3 and J is TRBJ2-2; D not certain. The V gene's germline CDR1 is SGHNT and CDR2 YENEEA. Trimming cost V 3 bases and J 7 bases, with 15 bases left between them. The CDR3 runs 15 residues. This CDR3 is CASSFRTESGGELFF. The CDR3 DNA follows: TGTGCCAGCAGCTTCCGGACGGAGAGTGGCGGGGAGCTGTTTTTT.

This clonotype was detected a few times. The rearrangement uses TRBV12-3 or TRBV12-4 and TRBJ2-2, with 8 bases that match TRBD1. This CDR3 spans 15 amino acids. V dropped 7 bases and J dropped 5; count of bases not matched to a gene: 9. The CDR3, as DNA: TGTGCCAGCAATACGGGACAGGTGATGACCGGGGAGCTGTTTTTT. Its protein is CASNTGQVMTGELFF.

Turning to this clonotype: Without the conserved terminal phenylalanine or tryptophan, this CDR3 likely stems from a read error. The chain is built from TRBV24-1 and TRBJ1-2; D remains unclear. The CDR3 is made up of 14 amino acids. Germline CDR1 KGHDR, CDR2 SFDVKD. V shed 3 bases and J shed 2 bases, with 9 bases lying between them. The CDR3, as DNA: TGTGCCACCAGTGATGCCGGAAGCAACTATGGCTACACCTCC. Protein sequence: CATSDAGSNYGYTS.

This clonotype has at least ten counts. The CDR3 DNA follows: TGCGCCAGCCATCCCAGGGGGGAAGAGACCCAGTACTTC. As protein: CASHPRGEETQYF. The chain joins TRBV4-1 to TRBJ2-5, with D perhaps matching TRBD1 (7 bases). The CDR3 is made up of 13 amino acids. The V end was cut by 8 bases, the J end by 3 bases, with 13 bases between. Germline lookup yields CDR1 MGHRA and CDR2 YSYEKL.

The gene calls are TRBV20-1 and TRBJ2-6, with D perhaps TRBD1 (6 bases). V was cut by 3 bases and J by 0 bases, with 15 bases left in between. This CDR3 contains 17 residues. Germline assignment: CDR1 DFQATT and CDR2 SNEGSKA (reference sequence). The CDR3 reads CSASYRDYFSGANVLTF. As DNA, the CDR3 is TGCAGTGCTAGTTACAGGGATTATTTCTCTGGGGCCAACGTCCTGACTTTC.

The rearrangement uses TRBV7-9 and TRBJ2-7; D is perhaps TRBD1 or TRBD2 (5 bases each). V lost 5 bases and J lost 2, with 16 bases in between. CDR3 length: 15 residues. The germline CDR1 and CDR2 sequences are SEHNR and FQNEAQ (reference sequence). CDR3 in amino acids: CASSRSGPQTYEQYF. In DNA form, the CDR3 reads TGTGCCAGCAGCCGCTCGGGACCGCAGACCTACGAGCAGTACTTC.